Presented here are 5 T cell receptor beta chains from one specimen sequenced in a study of T cell changes during pregnancy in multiple sclerosis. Assay: immunoSEQ multiplex PCR; the TCRdb copy retains only in-frame clones and omits some. The top ten hold 3% to 3.5% of the sample, which has approximately 100,000 clones, roughly nine tenths seen once. Sequencing used peripheral blood, obtained after pregnancy. These receptors originate from a female donor with multiple sclerosis, enrolled in a pregnancy study.

This CDR3 is CASSFWESPPKRSYEQYF. The CDR3 coding sequence is TGTGCCAGCAGTTTCTGGGAGTCACCCCCAAAGAGGTCCTACGAGCAGTACTTC. The chain has TRBV27 and TRBJ2-7, with a tentative D call TRBD2 (5 bases). V lost 3 bases and J lost 1, with 22 bases in between. The CDR3 is 18 amino acids. CDR1 and CDR2 from the germline V gene are MNHEY and SMNVEV (reference sequence).

The chain is built from TRBV12-5 and TRBJ1-4; D is unresolved. Germline V gene lookup returns CDR1 LGHNT and CDR2 FRNRAP. Between the trimmed V and J ends, which lost 2 bases and 8 bases, there was a span of 12 bases. The CDR3 has 14 residues. This chain's CDR3 is CASGLPLAWEKLFF. Written as DNA, the CDR3 is TGTGCTAGTGGTTTGCCCCTAGCGTGGGAAAAACTGTTTTTT. The whole variable domain, filled in from reference TRBV12-5 and TRBJ1-4, reads DARVTQTPRHKVTEMGQEVTMRCQPILGHNTVFWYRQTMMQGLELLAYFRNRAPLDDSGMPKDRFSAEMPDATLATLKIQPSEPRDSAVYFCASGLPLAWEKLFFGSGTQLSVL.

V usage is TRBV7-8 and J usage is TRBJ2-3; TRBD2 is a possible D gene (5 bases). This CDR3 is 13 amino acids long. Germline loops: CDR1 SGHVS, CDR2 FQNEAQ. The germline V and J ends were trimmed by 5 bases and 6 bases, with 12 bases remaining between them. This CDR3 reads CASSDPSHDTQYF. In DNA form, the CDR3 reads TGTGCCAGCAGCGATCCTAGCCACGATACGCAGTATTTT.

The rearrangement links TRBV4-2 to TRBJ1-2, with TRBD1 as a possible D gene (5 bases). V was pared by 0 bases and J by 3 bases, with 23 bases between. Germline CDR1 reads LGHNA; CDR2 reads YNFKEQ. There are 19 residues in the CDR3. The CDR3 is CASSQDHNRSNRKDYGYTF. The CDR3 DNA is TGTGCCAGCAGCCAAGATCACAATAGGAGCAACAGGAAAGACTATGGCTACACCTTC.

This chain uses TRBV30 with TRBJ2-5, with 9 bases aligning to TRBD2. The length of the CDR3 is 15 residues. After removal of 3 bases from V and 4 bases from J, the junction contained 9 bases not matched to a gene. Germline CDR1 and CDR2: GTSNPN and SVGIG (reference sequence). The CDR3 DNA follows: TGTGCCTGGAGCAATCCTAGCGGGGAGGGAGAGACCCAGTACTTC. Protein sequence: CAWSNPSGEGETQYF.